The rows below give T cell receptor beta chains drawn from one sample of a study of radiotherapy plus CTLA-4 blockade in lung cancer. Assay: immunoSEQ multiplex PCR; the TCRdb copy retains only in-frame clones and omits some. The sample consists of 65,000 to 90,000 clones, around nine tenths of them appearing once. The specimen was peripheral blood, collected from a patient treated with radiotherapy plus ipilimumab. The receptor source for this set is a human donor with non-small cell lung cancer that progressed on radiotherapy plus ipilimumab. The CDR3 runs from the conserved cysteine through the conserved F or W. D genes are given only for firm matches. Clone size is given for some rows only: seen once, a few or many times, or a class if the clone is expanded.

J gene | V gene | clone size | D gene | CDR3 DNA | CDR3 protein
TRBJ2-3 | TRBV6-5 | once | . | TGTGCCAGCAGTTCGGACTATAACACAGATACGCAGTATTTT | CASSSDYNTDTQYF
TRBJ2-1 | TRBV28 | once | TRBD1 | TGTGCCAGCAGTTCACAGGGGGTTAGTAATGAGCAGTTCTTC | CASSSQGVSNEQFF
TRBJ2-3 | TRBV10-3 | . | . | TGTGCCGTCCGACCGGGACTGAGCACAGATACGCAGTATTTT | CAVRPGLSTDTQYF
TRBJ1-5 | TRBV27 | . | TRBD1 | TGTGCCAGCTCCCGACAGGGTAGCAATCAGCCCCAGCATTTT | CASSRQGSNQPQHF
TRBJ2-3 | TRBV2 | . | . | TGTGCCAGCGGGGGCCCTACAGATACGCAGTATTTT | CASGGPTDTQYF
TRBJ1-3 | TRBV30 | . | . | TGTGCCTGGAGCTCCGGGTCCGACCAAAATTTT | CAWSSGSDQNF
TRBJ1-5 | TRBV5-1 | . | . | TGCGCCAGCAGCAACCCCGGCAGGGTCAATCAGCCCCAGCATTTT | CASSNPGRVNQPQHF
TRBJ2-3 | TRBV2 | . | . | TGTGCCAGCAGTTGGACAGATACGCAGTATTTT | CASSWTDTQYF
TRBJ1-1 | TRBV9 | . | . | TGTGCCAGCAGCGGCCGGAACATGAACACTGAAGCTTTCTTT | CASSGRNMNTEAFF
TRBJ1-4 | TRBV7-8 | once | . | TGTGCCAGCAGCTTACGGGACGGGAATGAAAAACTGTTTTTT | CASSLRDGNEKLFF
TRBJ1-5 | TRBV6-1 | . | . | TGTGCCAGCATCAGAGAAGGCGCGCCCCAGCATTTT | CASIREGAPQHF
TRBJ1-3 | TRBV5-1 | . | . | TGCGCCAGCAGCTTGGCCTTACAGGCTGGAAACACCATATATTTT | CASSLALQAGNTIYF
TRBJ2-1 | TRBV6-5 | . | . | TGTGCCAGCAGTCGGGGACGGTCCTACAATGAGCAGTTCTTC | CASSRGRSYNEQFF
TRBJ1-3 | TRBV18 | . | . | TGTGCCAGCTCACCACTTTCTGGAAACACCATATATTTT | CASSPLSGNTIYF
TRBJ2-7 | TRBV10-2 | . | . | TGCGCCAGCAGTGAATTGAGCGGCTCCTACGAGCAGTACTTC | CASSELSGSYEQYF
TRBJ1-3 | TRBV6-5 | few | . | TGTGCCAGCAGTTACATTGGGGCCTCGGGAAACACCATATATTTT | CASSYIGASGNTIYF
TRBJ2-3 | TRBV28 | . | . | TGTGCCAGCAGTTTAATGGGCGGATACACAGATACGCAGTATTTT | CASSLMGGYTDTQYF
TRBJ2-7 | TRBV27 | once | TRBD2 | TGTGCCAGCAAAACCTTGACTAGCGTAGGATACGAGCAGTACTTC | CASKTLTSVGYEQYF
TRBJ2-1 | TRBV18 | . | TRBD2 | TGTGCCAGCTCACGGACTAGCGACGGGCTCAATGAGCAGTTCTTC | CASSRTSDGLNEQFF
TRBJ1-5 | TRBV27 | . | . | TGTGCCAGCAGTACGGACCTCGGGCAGCCCCAGCATTTT | CASSTDLGQPQHF
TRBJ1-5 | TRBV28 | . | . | TGTGCCAGCAGTTTATATACAGGGCGGGTTCAGCCCCAGCATTTT | CASSLYTGRVQPQHF
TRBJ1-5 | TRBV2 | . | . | TGTGCCAGCAGTGAGGAAGGGTATAGCAATCAGCCCCAGCATTTT | CASSEEGYSNQPQHF
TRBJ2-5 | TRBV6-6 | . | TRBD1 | TGTGCCAGCAGTTGGGACAGGTGGACCCAGTACTTC | CASSWDRWTQYF
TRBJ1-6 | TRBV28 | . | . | TGTGCCAGCAGTCCCCCTCGGGGACCCCTCCACTTT | CASSPPRGPLHF
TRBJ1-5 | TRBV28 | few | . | TGTGCCAGCAGTTTACCCTTAACAGGTTCTCAGCCCCAGCATTTT | CASSLPLTGSQPQHF
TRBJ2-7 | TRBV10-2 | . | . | TGCGCCACCAAAGTATCTAGCTACGAGCAGTACTTC | CATKVSSYEQYF
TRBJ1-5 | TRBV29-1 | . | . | TGCAGCGCCCGGGGCGGGGGATCAAATCAGCCCCAGCATTTT | CSARGGGSNQPQHF
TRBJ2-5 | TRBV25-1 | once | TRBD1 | TGTGCCCGCCTCGGGACAGGGGATCGCAATTTCCAAGAGACCCAGTACTTC | CARLGTGDRNFQETQYF